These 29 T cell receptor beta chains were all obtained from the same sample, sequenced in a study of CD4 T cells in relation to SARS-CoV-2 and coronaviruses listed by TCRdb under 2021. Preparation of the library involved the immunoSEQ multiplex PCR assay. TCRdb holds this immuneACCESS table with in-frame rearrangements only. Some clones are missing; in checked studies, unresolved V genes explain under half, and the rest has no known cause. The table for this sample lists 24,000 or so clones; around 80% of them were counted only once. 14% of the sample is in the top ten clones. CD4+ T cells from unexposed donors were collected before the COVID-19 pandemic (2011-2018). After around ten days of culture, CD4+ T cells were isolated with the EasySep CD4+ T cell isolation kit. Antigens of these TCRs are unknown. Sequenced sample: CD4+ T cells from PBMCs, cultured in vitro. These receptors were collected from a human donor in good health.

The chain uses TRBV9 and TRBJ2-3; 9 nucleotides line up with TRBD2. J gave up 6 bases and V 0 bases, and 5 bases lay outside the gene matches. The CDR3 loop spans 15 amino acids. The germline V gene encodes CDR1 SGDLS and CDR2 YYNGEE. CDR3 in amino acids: CASSVVAGGLDTQYF. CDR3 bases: TGTGCCAGCAGCGTAGTTGCGGGGGGGTTGGATACGCAGTATTTT. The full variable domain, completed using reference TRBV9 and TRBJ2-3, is DSGVTQTPKHLITATGQRVTLRCSPRSGDLSVYWYQQSLDQGLQFLIQYYNGEERAKGNILERFSAQQFPDLHSELNLSSLELGDSALYFCASSVVAGGLDTQYFGPGTRLTVL.

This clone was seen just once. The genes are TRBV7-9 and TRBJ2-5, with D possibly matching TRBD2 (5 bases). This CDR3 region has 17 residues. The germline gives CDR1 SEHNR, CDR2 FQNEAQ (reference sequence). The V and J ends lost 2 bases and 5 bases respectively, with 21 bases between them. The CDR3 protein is CASSLITSGLPLETQYF. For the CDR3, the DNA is TGTGCCAGCAGCTTAATCACAAGCGGACTCCCCCTTGAGACCCAGTACTTC. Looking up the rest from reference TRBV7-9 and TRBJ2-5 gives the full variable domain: DTGVSQNPRHKITKRGQNVTFRCDPISEHNRLYWYRQTLGQGPEFLTYFQNEAQLEKSRLLSDRFSAERPKGSFSTLEIQRTEQGDSAMYLCASSLITSGLPLETQYFGPGTRLLVL.

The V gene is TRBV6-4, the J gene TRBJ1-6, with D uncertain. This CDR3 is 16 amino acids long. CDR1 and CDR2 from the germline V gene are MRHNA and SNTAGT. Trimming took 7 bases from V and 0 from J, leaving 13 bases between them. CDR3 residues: CASNTQRLSYNSPLHF. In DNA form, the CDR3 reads TGTGCCAGCAACACCCAACGGCTCTCCTATAATTCACCCCTCCACTTT.

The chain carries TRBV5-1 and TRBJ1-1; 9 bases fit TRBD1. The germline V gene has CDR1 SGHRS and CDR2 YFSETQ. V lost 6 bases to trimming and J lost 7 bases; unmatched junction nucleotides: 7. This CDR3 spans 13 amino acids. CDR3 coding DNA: TGCGCCAGCAAAGGGACAGGGTTGGGTGAAGCTTTCTTT. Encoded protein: CASKGTGLGEAFF. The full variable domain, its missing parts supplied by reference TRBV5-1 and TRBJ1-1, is KAGVTQTPRYLIKTRGQQVTLSCSPISGHRSVSWYQQTPGQGLQFLFEYFSETQRNKGNFPGRFSGRQFSNSRSEMNVSTLELGDSALYLCASKGTGLGEAFFGQGTRLTVV.

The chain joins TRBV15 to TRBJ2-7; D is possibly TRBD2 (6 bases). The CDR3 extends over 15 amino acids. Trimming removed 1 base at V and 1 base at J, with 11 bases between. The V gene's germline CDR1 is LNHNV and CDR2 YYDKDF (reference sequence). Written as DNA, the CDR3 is TGTGCCACCAGCAGAGGGGGTGGGACTTCCTACGAGCAGTACTTC. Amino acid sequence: CATSRGGGTSYEQYF.

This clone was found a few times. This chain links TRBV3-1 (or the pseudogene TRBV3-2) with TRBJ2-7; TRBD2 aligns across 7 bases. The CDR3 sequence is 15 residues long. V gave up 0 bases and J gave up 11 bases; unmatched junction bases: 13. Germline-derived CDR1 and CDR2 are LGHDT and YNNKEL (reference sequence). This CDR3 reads CASSQDGGGRNYKYF. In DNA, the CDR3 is TGTGCCAGCAGCCAAGACGGGGGAGGGCGGAACTATAAGTACTTC.

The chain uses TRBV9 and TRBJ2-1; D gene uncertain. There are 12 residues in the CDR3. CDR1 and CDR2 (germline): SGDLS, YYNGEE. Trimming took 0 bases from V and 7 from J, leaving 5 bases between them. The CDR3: CASSVDLNEQFF. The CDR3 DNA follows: TGTGCCAGCAGCGTAGATTTGAATGAGCAGTTCTTC.

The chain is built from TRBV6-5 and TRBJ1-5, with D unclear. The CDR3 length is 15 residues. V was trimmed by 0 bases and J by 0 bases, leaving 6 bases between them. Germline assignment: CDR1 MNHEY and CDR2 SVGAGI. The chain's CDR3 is CASSYSRVSNQPQHF. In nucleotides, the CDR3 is TGTGCCAGCAGTTACTCTAGGGTTAGCAATCAGCCCCAGCATTTT.

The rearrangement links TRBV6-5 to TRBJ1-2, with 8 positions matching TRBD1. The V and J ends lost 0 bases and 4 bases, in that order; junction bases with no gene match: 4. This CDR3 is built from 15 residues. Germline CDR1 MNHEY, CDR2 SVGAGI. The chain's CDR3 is CASSYSGQGLYGYTF. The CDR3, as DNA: TGTGCCAGCAGTTACTCAGGACAGGGCCTCTATGGCTACACCTTC.

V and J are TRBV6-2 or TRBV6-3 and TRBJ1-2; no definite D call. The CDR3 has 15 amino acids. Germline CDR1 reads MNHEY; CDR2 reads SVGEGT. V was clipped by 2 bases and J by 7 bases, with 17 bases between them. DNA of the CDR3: TGTGCCAGCAGTTACCCCGGACCCGATCGGGGTGGCTACACCTTC. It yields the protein CASSYPGPDRGGYTF.

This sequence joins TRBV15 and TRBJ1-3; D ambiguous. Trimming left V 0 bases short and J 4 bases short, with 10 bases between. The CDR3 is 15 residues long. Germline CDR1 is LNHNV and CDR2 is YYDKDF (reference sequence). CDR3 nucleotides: TGTGCCACCAGCAGAGACCGAGCTCGGGGAAACACCATATATTTT. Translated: CATSRDRARGNTIYF.

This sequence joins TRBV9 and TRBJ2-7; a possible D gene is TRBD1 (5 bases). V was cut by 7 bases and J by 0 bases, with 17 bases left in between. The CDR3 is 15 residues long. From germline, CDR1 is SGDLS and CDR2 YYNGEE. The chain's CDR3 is CASSKSGAPSYEQYF. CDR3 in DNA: TGTGCCAGCTCAAAAAGTGGGGCCCCCTCCTACGAGCAGTACTTC. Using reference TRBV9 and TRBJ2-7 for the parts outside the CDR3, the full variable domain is DSGVTQTPKHLITATGQRVTLRCSPRSGDLSVYWYQQSLDQGLQFLIQYYNGEERAKGNILERFSAQQFPDLHSELNLSSLELGDSALYFCASSKSGAPSYEQYFGPGTRLTVT.

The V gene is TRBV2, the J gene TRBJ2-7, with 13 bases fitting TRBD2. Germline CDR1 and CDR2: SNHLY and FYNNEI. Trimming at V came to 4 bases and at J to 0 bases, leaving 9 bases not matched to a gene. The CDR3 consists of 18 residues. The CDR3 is CASSARTSGRRLSYEQYF. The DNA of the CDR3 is TGTGCCAGCAGTGCCCGGACTAGCGGGAGACGCCTCTCCTACGAGCAGTACTTC.

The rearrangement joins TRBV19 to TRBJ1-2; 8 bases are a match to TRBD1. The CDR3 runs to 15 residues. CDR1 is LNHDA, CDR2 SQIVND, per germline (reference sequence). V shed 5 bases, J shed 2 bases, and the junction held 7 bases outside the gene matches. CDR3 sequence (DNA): TGTGCCAGTAGTTCCTCGGGACAGGAGAACTATGGCTACACCTTC. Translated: CASSSSGQENYGYTF.

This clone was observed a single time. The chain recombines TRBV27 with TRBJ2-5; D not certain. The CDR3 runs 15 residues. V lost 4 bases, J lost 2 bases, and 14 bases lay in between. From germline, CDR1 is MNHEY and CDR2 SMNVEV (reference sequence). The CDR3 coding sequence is TGTGCCAGCAGTTCTTGGACCGAAGGGCAAGAGACCCAGTACTTC. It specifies CASSSWTEGQETQYF.

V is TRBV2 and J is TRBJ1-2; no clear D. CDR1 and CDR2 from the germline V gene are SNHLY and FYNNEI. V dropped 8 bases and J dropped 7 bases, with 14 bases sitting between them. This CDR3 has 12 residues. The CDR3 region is CASSLHAGGYTF. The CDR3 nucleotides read TGTGCCAGCTCTCTGCATGCGGGTGGCTACACCTTC. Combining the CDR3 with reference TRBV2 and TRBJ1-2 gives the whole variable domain EPEVTQTPSHQVTQMGQEVILRCVPISNHLYFYWYRQILGQKVEFLVSFYNNEISEKSEIFDDQFSVERPDGSNFTLKIRSTKLEDSAMYFCASSLHAGGYTFGSGTRLTVV.

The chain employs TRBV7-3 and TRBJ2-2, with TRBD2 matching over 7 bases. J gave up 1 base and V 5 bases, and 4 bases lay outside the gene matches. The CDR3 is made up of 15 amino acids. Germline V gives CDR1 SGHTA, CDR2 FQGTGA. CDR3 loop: CASSGGSGNTGELFF. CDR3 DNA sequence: TGTGCCAGCAGCGGCGGGAGCGGGAACACCGGGGAGCTGTTTTTT.

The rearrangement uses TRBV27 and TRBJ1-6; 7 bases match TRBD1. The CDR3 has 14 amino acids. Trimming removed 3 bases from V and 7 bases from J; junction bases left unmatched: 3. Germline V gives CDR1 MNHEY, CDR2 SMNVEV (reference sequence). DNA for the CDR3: TGTGCCAGCAGTTTCGTGACAGGGAATTCACCCCTCCACTTT. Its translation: CASSFVTGNSPLHF.

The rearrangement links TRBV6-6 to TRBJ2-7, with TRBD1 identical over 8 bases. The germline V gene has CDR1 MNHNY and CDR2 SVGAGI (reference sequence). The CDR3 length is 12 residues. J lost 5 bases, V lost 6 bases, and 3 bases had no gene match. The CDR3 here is CASRPTGDEQYF. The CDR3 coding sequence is TGTGCCAGCAGACCGACAGGGGACGAGCAGTACTTC.

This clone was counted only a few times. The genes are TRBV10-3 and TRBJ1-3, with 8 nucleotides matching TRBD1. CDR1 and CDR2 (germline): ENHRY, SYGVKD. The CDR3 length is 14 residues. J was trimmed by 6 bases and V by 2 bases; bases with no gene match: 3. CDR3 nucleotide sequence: TGTGCCATCAGTGAGGGACAGGGACAAAACACCATATATTTT. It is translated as CAISEGQGQNTIYF.

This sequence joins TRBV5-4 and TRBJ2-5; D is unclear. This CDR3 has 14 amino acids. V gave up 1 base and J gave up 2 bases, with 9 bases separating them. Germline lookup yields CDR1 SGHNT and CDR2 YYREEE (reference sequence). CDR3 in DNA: TGTGCCAGCAGCTTGTGGCCCCTACAAGAGACCCAGTACTTC. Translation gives CASSLWPLQETQYF. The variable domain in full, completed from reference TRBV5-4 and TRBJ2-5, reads ETGVTQSPTHLIKTRGQQVTLRCSSQSGHNTVSWYQQALGQGPQFIFQYYREEENGRGNFPPRFSGLQFPNYSSELNVNALELDDSALYLCASSLWPLQETQYFGPGTRLLVL.

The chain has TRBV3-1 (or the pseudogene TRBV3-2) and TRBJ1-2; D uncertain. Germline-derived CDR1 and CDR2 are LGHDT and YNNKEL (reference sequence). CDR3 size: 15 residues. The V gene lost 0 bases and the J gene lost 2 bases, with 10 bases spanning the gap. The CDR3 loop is CASSQEAGENYGYTF. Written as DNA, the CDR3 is TGTGCCAGCAGCCAAGAAGCGGGCGAGAACTATGGCTACACCTTC.

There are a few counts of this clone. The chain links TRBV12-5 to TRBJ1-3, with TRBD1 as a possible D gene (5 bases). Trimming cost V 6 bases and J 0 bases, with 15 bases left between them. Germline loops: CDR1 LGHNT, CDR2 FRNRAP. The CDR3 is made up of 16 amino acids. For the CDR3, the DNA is TGTGCTAGTGGCGTAGGCCCCGGGGGCTCTGGAAACACCATATATTTT. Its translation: CASGVGPGGSGNTIYF. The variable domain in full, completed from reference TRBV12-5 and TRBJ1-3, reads DARVTQTPRHKVTEMGQEVTMRCQPILGHNTVFWYRQTMMQGLELLAYFRNRAPLDDSGMPKDRFSAEMPDATLATLKIQPSEPRDSAVYFCASGVGPGGSGNTIYFGEGSWLTVV.

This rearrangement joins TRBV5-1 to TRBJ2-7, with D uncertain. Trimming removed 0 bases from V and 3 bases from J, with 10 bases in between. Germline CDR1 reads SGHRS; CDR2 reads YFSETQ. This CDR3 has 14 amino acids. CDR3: CASSLDVRFYEQYF. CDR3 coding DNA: TGCGCCAGCAGCTTGGATGTCAGATTCTACGAGCAGTACTTC.

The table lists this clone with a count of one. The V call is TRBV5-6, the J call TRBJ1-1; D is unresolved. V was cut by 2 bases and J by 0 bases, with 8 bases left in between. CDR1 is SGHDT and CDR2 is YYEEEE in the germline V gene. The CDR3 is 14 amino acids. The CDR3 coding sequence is TGTGCCAGCAGCTTCACCCCCATGAACACTGAAGCTTTCTTT. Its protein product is CASSFTPMNTEAFF.

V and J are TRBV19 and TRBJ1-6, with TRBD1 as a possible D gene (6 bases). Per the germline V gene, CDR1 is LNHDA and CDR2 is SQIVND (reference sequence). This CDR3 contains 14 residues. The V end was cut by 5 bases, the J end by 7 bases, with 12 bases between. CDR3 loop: CASSQGGGNSPLHF. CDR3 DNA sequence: TGTGCCAGTAGTCAAGGAGGGGGAAATTCACCCCTCCACTTT.

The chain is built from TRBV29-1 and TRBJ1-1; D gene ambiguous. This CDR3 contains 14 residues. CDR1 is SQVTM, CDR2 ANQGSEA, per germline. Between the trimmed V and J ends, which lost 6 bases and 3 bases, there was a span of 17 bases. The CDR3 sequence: CSVSSLLRYTEAFF. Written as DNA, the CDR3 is TGCAGCGTGTCCAGCCTTCTCCGGTACACTGAAGCTTTCTTT.

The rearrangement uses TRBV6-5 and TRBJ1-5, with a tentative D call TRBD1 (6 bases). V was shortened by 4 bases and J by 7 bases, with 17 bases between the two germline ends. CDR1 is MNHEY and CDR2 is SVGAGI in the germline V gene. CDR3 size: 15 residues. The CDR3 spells CASSLHQGKGQPQHF. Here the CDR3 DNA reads TGTGCCAGCAGTTTACACCAGGGGAAAGGCCAGCCCCAGCATTTT.

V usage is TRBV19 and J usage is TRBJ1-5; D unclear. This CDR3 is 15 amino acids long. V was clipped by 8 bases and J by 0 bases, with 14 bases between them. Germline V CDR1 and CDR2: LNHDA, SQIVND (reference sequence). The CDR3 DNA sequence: TGTGCCAGTGGATGGGCCCCACATAGCAATCAGCCCCAGCATTTT. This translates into CASGWAPHSNQPQHF.